This TCR beta chain was documented in a study of blood T cell repertoires in COVID-19. The overall study: The origin of the acute and convalescent COVID-19 samples was the United States, Italy and Spain. From T cells, B-cell-depleted T cells, or PBMCs came the material, which was cDNA or gDNA.

CDR1 and CDR2 (germline): LNHDA, SQIVND (reference sequence). Trimming removed 2 bases from V and 2 bases from J; junction bases left unmatched: 10. The CDR3 loop spans 17 amino acids. The data were produced by immunoSEQ multiplex PCR, yet TCRdb's version contains in-frame clones alone and is incomplete. Of about 180,000 clones listed, over 65% were seen once; the top ten hold about 20%. This TCR was sampled from a person aged 70 to 80 with COVID-19, enrolled during active disease. The specimen sequenced was peripheral blood. The chain employs TRBV19 and TRBJ1-2, with 8 nucleotides matching TRBD1. The CDR3 loop reads CASSISPGQEGNYGYTF. The CDR3 DNA sequence: TGTGCCAGTAGTATATCCCCGGGACAGGAGGGGAACTATGGCTACACCTTC.